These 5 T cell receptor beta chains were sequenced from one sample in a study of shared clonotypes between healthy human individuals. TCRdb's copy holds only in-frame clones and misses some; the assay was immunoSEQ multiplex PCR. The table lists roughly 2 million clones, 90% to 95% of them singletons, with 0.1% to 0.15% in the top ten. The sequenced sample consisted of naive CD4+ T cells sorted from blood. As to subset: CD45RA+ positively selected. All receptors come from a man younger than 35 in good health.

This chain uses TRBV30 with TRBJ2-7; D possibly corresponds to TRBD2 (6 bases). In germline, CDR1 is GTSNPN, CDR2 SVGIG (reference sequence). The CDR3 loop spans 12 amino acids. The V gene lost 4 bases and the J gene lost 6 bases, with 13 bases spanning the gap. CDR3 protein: CAWNLAGTEQYF. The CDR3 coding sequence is TGTGCCTGGAACCTCGCGGGGACCGAGCAGTACTTC.

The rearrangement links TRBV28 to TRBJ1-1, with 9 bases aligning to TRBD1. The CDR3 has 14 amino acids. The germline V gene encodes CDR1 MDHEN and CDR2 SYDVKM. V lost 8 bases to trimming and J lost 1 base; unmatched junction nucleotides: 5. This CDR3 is CASRTGGKNTEAFF. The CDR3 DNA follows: TGTGCCAGCCGAACAGGGGGCAAGAACACTGAAGCTTTCTTT.

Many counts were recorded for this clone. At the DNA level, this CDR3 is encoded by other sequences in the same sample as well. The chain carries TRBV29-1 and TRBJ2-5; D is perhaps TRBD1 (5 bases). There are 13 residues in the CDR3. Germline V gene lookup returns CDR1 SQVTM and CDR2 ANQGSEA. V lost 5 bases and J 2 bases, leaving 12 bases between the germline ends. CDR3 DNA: TGCAGCGTTAAGACAGCTCCACAAGAGACCCAGTACTTC. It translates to CSVKTAPQETQYF.

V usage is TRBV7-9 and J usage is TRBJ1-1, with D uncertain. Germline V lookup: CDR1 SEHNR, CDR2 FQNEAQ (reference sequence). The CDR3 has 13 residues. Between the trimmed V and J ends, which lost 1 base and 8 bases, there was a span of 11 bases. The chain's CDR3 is CASSLEGPREAFF. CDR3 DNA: TGTGCCAGCAGCTTAGAAGGGCCAAGGGAAGCTTTCTTT.

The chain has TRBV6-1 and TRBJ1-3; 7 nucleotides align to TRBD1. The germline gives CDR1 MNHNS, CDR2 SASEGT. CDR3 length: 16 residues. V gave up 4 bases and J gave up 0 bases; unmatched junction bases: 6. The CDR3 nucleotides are TGTGCCAGCAGTGCGACAGGGATCAGCTCTGGAAACACCATATATTTT. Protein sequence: CASSATGISSGNTIYF.